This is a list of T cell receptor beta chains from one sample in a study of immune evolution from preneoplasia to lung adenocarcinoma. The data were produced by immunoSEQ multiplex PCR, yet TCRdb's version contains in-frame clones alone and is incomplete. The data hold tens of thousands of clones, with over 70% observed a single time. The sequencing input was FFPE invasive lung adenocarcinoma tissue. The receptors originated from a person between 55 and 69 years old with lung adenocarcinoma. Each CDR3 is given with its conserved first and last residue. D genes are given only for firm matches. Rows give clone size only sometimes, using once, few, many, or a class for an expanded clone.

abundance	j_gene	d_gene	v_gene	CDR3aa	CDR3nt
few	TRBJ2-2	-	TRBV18	CASSPSGELFF	TGTGCCAGCTCACCATCCGGGGAGCTGTTTTTT
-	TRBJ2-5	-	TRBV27	CASGQETQYF	TGTGCCAGCGGCCAAGAGACCCAGTACTTC
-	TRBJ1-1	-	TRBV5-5	CASSPTLGAIYTEAFF	TGTGCCAGCAGCCCCACGTTGGGGGCGATTTACACTGAAGCTTTCTTT
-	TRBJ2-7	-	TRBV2	CASSEAGRARLRAYEQYF	TGTGCCAGCAGTGAAGCTGGCCGGGCGCGGCTCCGGGCCTACGAGCAGTACTTC
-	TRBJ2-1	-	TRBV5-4	CASSFYTGTNNEQFF	TGTGCCAGCAGCTTCTACACAGGGACGAACAATGAGCAGTTCTTC
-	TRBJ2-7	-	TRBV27	CASSLAGTGREQYF	TGTGCCAGCAGTTTAGCCGGCACGGGCCGAGAGCAGTACTTC
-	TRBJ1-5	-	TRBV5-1	CASSLAPRAGQPQHF	TGCGCCAGCAGCTTGGCGCCGAGGGCGGGTCAGCCCCAGCATTTT
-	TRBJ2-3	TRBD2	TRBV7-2	CASSLKVSRRLAADTQYF	TGTGCCAGCAGCTTAAAGGTGTCCCGGCGACTAGCTGCAGATACGCAGTATTTT
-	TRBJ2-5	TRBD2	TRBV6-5	CASSIRGGEGTQYF	TGTGCCAGCAGCATCCGGGGGGGGGAGGGGACCCAGTACTTC
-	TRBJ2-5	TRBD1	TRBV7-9	CASSLTGGLNQETQYF	TGTGCCAGCAGCTTGACAGGGGGCCTAAACCAAGAGACCCAGTACTTC
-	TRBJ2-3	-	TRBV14	CASSQVGHFTDTQYF	TGTGCCAGCAGCCAAGTAGGTCATTTCACAGATACGCAGTATTTT
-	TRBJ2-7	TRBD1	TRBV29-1	CSVMETGSRVQYF	TGCAGCGTCATGGAGACAGGGTCGAGAGTGCAGTACTTC
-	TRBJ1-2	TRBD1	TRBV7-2	CASSFGGTGGQYGYTF	TGTGCCAGCAGCTTTGGGGGGACAGGAGGCCAGTATGGCTACACCTTC
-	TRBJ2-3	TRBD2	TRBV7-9	CASSLGASGSRTDTQYF	TGTGCCAGCAGCTTAGGGGCTAGCGGGAGTCGGACAGATACGCAGTATTTT
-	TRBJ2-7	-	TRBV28	CASRGWSDSYEQYF	TGTGCCAGCAGGGGGTGGAGCGACTCCTACGAGCAGTACTTC
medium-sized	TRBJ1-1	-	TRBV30	CAWSTIINTEAFF	TGTGCCTGGAGTACGATAATTAACACTGAAGCTTTCTTT
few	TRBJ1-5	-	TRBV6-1	CASRGFDSTHQPQHF	TGTGCCAGCAGGGGCTTTGACTCAACCCATCAGCCCCAGCATTTT
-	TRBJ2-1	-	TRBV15	CATSSGDSLREQFF	TGTGCCACCAGCAGTGGGGACTCCCTCAGGGAGCAGTTCTTC
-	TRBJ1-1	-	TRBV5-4	CASRQANTEAFF	TGTGCCAGCAGGCAGGCGAACACTGAAGCTTTCTTT
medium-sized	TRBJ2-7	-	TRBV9	CASSPSFPGEQYF	TGTGCCAGCAGCCCGAGCTTTCCGGGGGAGCAGTACTTC
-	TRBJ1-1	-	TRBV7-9	CASSSDARTEAFF	TGTGCCAGCAGCTCAGATGCTAGGACTGAAGCTTTCTTT
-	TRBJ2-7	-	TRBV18	CASSQRGGQVDEQYF	TGTGCCAGCTCACAACGTGGGGGCCAAGTGGACGAGCAGTACTTC
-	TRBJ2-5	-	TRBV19	CASSGLGPQETQYF	TGTGCCAGTTCCGGACTGGGGCCCCAAGAGACCCAGTACTTC
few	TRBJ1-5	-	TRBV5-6	CASSLGGRGEQPQHF	TGTGCCAGCAGCTTGGGGGGACGTGGCGAACAGCCCCAGCATTTT
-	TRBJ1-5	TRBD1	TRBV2	CASSVQGVPQHF	TGTGCCAGCAGCGTACAGGGGGTTCCCCAGCATTTT
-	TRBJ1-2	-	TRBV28	CAILDRHYGYTF	TGTGCCATCCTCGACAGGCACTATGGCTACACCTTC
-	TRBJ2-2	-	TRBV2	CASRGLEPGELFF	TGTGCCAGCAGGGGTCTTGAGCCCGGGGAGCTGTTTTTT
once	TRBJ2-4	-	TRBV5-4	CASSTDPDVAKNIQYF	TGTGCCAGCAGCACGGACCCGGACGTAGCCAAAAACATTCAGTACTTC
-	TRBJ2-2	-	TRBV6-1	CASSETLLGELFF	TGTGCCAGCAGTGAAACTCTACTTGGGGAGCTGTTTTTT
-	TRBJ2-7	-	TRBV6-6	CASSYLDAYEQYF	TGTGCCAGCAGTTACCTGGACGCCTACGAGCAGTACTTC
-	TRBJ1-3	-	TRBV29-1	CSVVSGTGNTIYF	TGCAGCGTTGTCTCAGGGACTGGAAACACCATATATTTT
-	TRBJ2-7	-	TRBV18	CASSVTSNSYEQYF	TGTGCCAGCTCAGTTACCAGTAACTCCTACGAGCAGTACTTC
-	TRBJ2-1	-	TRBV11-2	CASSLSVDNEQFF	TGTGCCAGCAGCTTATCTGTAGACAATGAGCAGTTCTTC
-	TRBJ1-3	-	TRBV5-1	CASSLELSGNTIYF	TGCGCCAGCAGCTTGGAGCTCTCTGGAAACACCATATATTTT
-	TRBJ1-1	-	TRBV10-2	CASGDGENTEAFF	TGCGCCAGCGGAGACGGAGAGAACACTGAAGCTTTCTTT
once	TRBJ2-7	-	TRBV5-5	CASSLYPLGQIYEQYF	TGTGCCAGCAGCTTGTATCCGCTAGGACAAATCTACGAGCAGTACTTC
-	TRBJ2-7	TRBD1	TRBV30	CAWRKGTGGREQYF	TGTGCCTGGAGAAAAGGGACAGGGGGTCGCGAGCAGTACTTC
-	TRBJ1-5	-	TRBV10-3	CAISLSSNQPQHF	TGTGCCATCAGCCTAAGCTCCAATCAGCCCCAGCATTTT
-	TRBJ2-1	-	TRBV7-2	CASSPPRSRRNEQFF	TGTGCCAGCAGCCCCCCCAGGTCAAGACGGAATGAGCAGTTCTTC
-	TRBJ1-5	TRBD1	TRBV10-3	CAISRDSDQPQHF	TGTGCCATCAGCCGGGACAGCGATCAGCCCCAGCATTTT
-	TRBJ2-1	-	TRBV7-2	CASSSGTSTYNEQFF	TGTGCCAGCAGCAGCGGGACAAGTACCTACAATGAGCAGTTCTTC
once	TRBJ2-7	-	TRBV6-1	CASGRGAQPVYEQYF	TGTGCCAGCGGAAGGGGGGCGCAACCCGTCTACGAGCAGTACTTC
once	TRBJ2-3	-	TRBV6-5	CASSYDRGRGDTQYF	TGTGCCAGCAGTTACGATAGGGGCCGGGGAGATACGCAGTATTTT
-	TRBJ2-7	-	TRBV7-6	CASSLRPGDPYEQYF	TGTGCCAGCAGCTTACGGCCAGGGGATCCCTACGAGCAGTACTTC
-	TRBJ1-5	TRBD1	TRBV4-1	CASSQVTGGRGNQPQHF	TGCGCCAGCAGCCAAGTGACAGGGGGCCGGGGCAATCAGCCCCAGCATTTT
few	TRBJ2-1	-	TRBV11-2	CASSLEGSPYNEQFF	TGTGCCAGCAGCTTAGAAGGGAGCCCCTACAATGAGCAGTTCTTC
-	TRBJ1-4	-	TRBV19	CASSIAAAQDNEKLFF	TGTGCCAGTAGTATCGCCGCGGCGCAAGATAATGAAAAACTGTTTTTT